This entry features one T cell receptor (beta chain) sequence. Antigen: not known. Here immunoSEQ multiplex PCR was the method, and the copy in TCRdb shows in-frame clones only, minus some. The table has about 130,000 clones, just over 90% seen once. The sample is drawn from a study of OX40 agonist ivuxolimab in advanced cancers. General study points: In CD8+ T cells, expanded clones were on average more numerous than in CD4+. Clonal expansion from baseline to week 6 occurred in both CD4+ and CD8+ T cells.

The CDR3 runs 13 residues. From germline, CDR1 is SGHRS and CDR2 YFSETQ. Trimming took off 5 bases at V and 6 bases at J, with 12 bases between the two ends. At cycle 4 day 1, cycle 7 day 1, and baseline, blood was sampled. The gene calls are TRBV5-1 and TRBJ1-5; D gene unclear. The receptor comes from an adult with an advanced solid tumor such as melanoma, head and neck, liver or kidney cancer. The input for sequencing was CD4+ or CD8+ T cells sorted from blood, taken in a trial of the OX40 agonist ivuxolimab. The CDR3 nucleotides are TGCGCCAGCAGAGAGGGAATGGGTCAGCCCCAGCATTTT. Its translation is CASREGMGQPQHF.